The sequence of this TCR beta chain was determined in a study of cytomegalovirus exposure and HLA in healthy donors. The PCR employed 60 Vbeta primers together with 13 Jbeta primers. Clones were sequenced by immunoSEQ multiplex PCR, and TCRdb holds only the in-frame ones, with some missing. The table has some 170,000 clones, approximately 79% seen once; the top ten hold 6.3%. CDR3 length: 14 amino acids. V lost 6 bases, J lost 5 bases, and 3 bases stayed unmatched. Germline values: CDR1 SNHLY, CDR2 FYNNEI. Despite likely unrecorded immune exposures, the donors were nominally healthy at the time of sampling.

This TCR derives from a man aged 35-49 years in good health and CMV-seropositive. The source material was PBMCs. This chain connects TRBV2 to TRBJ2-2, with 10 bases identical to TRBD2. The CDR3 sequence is CASSPSGSTGELFF. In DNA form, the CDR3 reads TGTGCCAGCAGCCCTAGCGGGAGTACCGGGGAGCTGTTTTTT.